This entry lists 13 T cell receptor beta chains sequenced from one sample in a study of T-cell reconstitution after alpha-beta-depleted transplantation in children. For TCRbeta, the library was prepared with unique molecular identifiers. Each CDR3 protein gets one entry after TCRdb re-called the PCR reads with MiXCR. This sample has 250,000 to 300,000 distinct CDR3 sequences, with nearly 10% found just once. Specimen: PBMCs from the stem cell graft donor, collected from the stem cell graft. The receptors here all came from a human donor who donated a stem cell graft to a child with SCID.

The CDR3 region has the DNA TGTGCCAGCAGGAAACTGGGGGACACTGAAGCTTTCTTT. This codes for CASRKLGDTEAFF. The rearrangement links TRBV7-2 to TRBJ1-1; D may be TRBD1 (5 bases). Germline lookup yields CDR1 SGHTA and CDR2 FQGNSA. V was cut by 6 bases and J by 3 bases, with 11 bases left in between. The CDR3 is 13 amino acids. Together with reference TRBV7-2 and TRBJ1-1, the CDR3 gives the full variable domain: GAGVSQSPSNKVTEKGKDVELRCDPISGHTALYWYRQSLGQGLEFLIYFQGNSAPDKSGLPSDRFSAERTGGSVSTLTIQRTQQEDSAVYLCASRKLGDTEAFFGQGTRLTVV.

This clonotype was seen a few times. V is TRBV7-6 and J is TRBJ2-2, with D perhaps matching TRBD1 (6 bases). V was shortened by 2 bases and J by 4 bases, with 8 bases between the two germline ends. The CDR3 runs 14 residues. From germline, CDR1 is SGHVS and CDR2 FNYEAQ. CDR3 sequence reads: CASSLRQATGELFF. CDR3 nucleotide sequence: TGTGCCAGCAGCTTACGACAGGCCACCGGGGAGCTGTTTTTT.

The chain recombines TRBV6-2 or TRBV6-3 with TRBJ2-2; 7 bases fit TRBD2. The CDR3 extends over 15 amino acids. V shed 4 bases and J 1 base; nucleotides not matched to a gene: 3. Per germline, CDR1 MNHEY and CDR2 SVGEGT. In DNA form, the CDR3 reads TGTGCCAGCAGTTCGGCTAGCGGGAACACCGGGGAGCTGTTTTTT. Its protein product is CASSSASGNTGELFF.

This chain connects TRBV3-1 to TRBJ1-5; D possibly corresponds to TRBD1 (6 bases). V lost 2 bases and J lost 9, with 20 bases in between. This CDR3 comprises 16 residues. CDR1 and CDR2 (germline): LGHDT, YNNKEL (reference sequence). The CDR3, as DNA: TGTGCCAGCAGCCAAACCTACCGGGACACAGTTCGGCCCCAGCATTTT. Translating gives CASSQTYRDTVRPQHF.

Ten or more counts support this clonotype. The chain combines TRBV5-1 with TRBJ2-2; 7 nucleotides match TRBD1. The CDR3 contains 14 residues. The V gene's germline CDR1 is SGHRS and CDR2 YFSETQ. The ends lost 3 bases at V and 5 bases at J; junction bases unmatched: 4. The CDR3 protein is CASSSGQLTGELFF. CDR3 DNA: TGCGCCAGCAGCTCGGGACAGCTGACCGGGGAGCTGTTTTTT. Full variable domain (outside the CDR3, taken from reference TRBV5-1 and TRBJ2-2): KAGVTQTPRYLIKTRGQQVTLSCSPISGHRSVSWYQQTPGQGLQFLFEYFSETQRNKGNFPGRFSGRQFSNSRSEMNVSTLELGDSALYLCASSSGQLTGELFFGEGSRLTVL.

Only a few counts were recorded for this clonotype. This chain links TRBV7-2 with TRBJ1-1; 9 bases agree with TRBD1. There are 15 residues in the CDR3. Losses at the gene ends were 5 bases for V and 2 bases for J; bases not matched to a gene: 6. The germline V gene has CDR1 SGHTA and CDR2 FQGNSA. CDR3 nucleotides: TGTGCCAGCAGCCACTCGACAGGGGGTAACACTGAAGCTTTCTTT. It is translated as CASSHSTGGNTEAFF.

The chain employs TRBV3-1 and TRBJ2-3; 8 nucleotides match TRBD1. Germline CDR1 reads LGHDT; CDR2 reads YNNKEL (reference sequence). The CDR3 extends over 15 amino acids. Unmatched junction bases numbered 4, after V lost 4 bases and J lost 1 base. This chain's CDR3 is CASSLPQGGTDTQYF. The CDR3 DNA sequence: TGTGCCAGCAGCCTCCCACAGGGGGGCACAGATACGCAGTATTTT.

The V and J genes are TRBV10-3 and TRBJ2-7, with D possibly matching TRBD1 (6 bases). The CDR3 has 14 residues. Trimming took off 10 bases at V and 0 bases at J, with 16 bases between the two ends. Germline values: CDR1 ENHRY, CDR2 SYGVKD. Here the CDR3 reads CATNLGDNSYEQYF. The DNA for the CDR3 is TGTGCCACCAACCTTGGGGACAACTCCTACGAGCAGTACTTC.

The V call is TRBV5-1, the J call TRBJ2-7; 8 nucleotides line up with TRBD1. This CDR3 is built from 15 residues. The germline V gene encodes CDR1 SGHRS and CDR2 YFSETQ. V lost 4 bases to trimming and J lost 6 bases; unmatched junction nucleotides: 12. The CDR3: CASSLTPPGTGEQYF. In DNA, the CDR3 is TGCGCCAGCAGCCTCACCCCACCTGGGACAGGCGAGCAGTACTTC.

In this sample, this clonotype turned up a few times. The CDR3 here is CASSLDRAGPFF. The CDR3 coding sequence is TGTGCCAGCAGTTTGGACAGGGCGGGTCCGTTCTTC. This chain connects TRBV12-3 or TRBV12-4 to TRBJ2-1; 8 nucleotides line up with TRBD1. This CDR3 region has 12 residues. V lost 3 bases to trimming and J lost 15 bases; unmatched junction nucleotides: 7.

This clonotype was counted at least ten times. This chain joins TRBV5-1 and TRBJ1-1; no clear D. The CDR3 extends over 13 amino acids. V was shortened by 4 bases and J by 1 base, with 8 bases between the two germline ends. Germline CDR1 reads SGHRS; CDR2 reads YFSETQ. CDR3: CASSRSENTEAFF. In DNA, the CDR3 is TGCGCCAGCAGCAGGTCAGAGAACACTGAAGCTTTCTTT.

This clonotype came up a few times. This chain links TRBV11-2 with TRBJ1-3; D is unresolved. V was trimmed by 0 bases and J by 0 bases, leaving 6 bases between them. The V gene's germline CDR1 is SGHAT and CDR2 FQNNGV. The CDR3 has 15 amino acids. CDR3 sequence reads: CASSLERFSGNTIYF. The DNA of the CDR3 is TGTGCCAGCAGCTTAGAACGGTTCTCTGGAAACACCATATATTTT.

This clonotype was seen repeatedly, ten times or more. The chain links TRBV7-6 to TRBJ1-5, with D perhaps TRBD1 (5 bases). This CDR3 contains 14 residues. V was pared by 1 base and J by 6 bases, with 10 bases between. Germline CDR1 SGHVS, CDR2 FNYEAQ. CDR3 DNA sequence: TGTGCCAGCAGCTTAGAAGTGGGGGGTCAGCCCCAGCATTTT. This codes for CASSLEVGGQPQHF. Complete variable domain (other parts from reference TRBV7-6 and TRBJ1-5): GAGVSQSPRYKVTKRGQDVALRCDPISGHVSLYWYRQALGQGPEFLTYFNYEAQQDKSGLPNDRFSAERPEGSISTLTIQRTEQRDSAMYRCASSLEVGGQPQHFGDGTRLSIL.